This is a list of T cell receptor beta chains from one sample in a study of cytomegalovirus exposure and HLA in healthy donors. The method was immunoSEQ multiplex PCR; TCRdb's version includes in-frame clones alone and lacks a portion of them. Here the sample spans 150,000 to 200,000 clones, approximately 59% being singletons. Specimen: PBMCs. These receptors were taken from a man aged 35-49 years in good health and CMV-seronegative. Each CDR3 is given with its conserved first and last residue. D genes are given only for firm matches. Rows may omit the clone size; those that give it use once, few, many or a size class.

>few|TRBD1|TRBJ2-1|TRBV19
CATLGGTGGYNEQFF
TGTGCCACCCTGGGCGGGACAGGGGGCTACAATGAGCAGTTCTTC
>NA|NA|TRBJ2-5|TRBV5-1
CASSSHYTSHQETQYF
TGCGCCAGCAGCTCACACTATACCTCCCACCAAGAGACCCAGTACTTC
>NA|NA|TRBJ2-2|TRBV4-1
CASSHLGRQGGAGELFF
TGCGCCAGCAGCCATCTCGGGAGACAGGGAGGTGCCGGGGAGCTGTTTTTT
>NA|TRBD1|TRBJ2-7|TRBV25-1
CASSAGTVPYEQYF
TGTGCCAGCAGTGCCGGGACAGTGCCCTACGAGCAGTACTTC
>few|NA|TRBJ2-3|TRBV19
CASSMSGTDTQYF
TGTGCCAGTAGTATGAGTGGCACAGATACGCAGTATTTT
>once|TRBD2|TRBJ2-5|TRBV11-2
CASSLEEIAGGSQYF
TGTGCCAGCAGCTTAGAGGAAATAGCGGGGGGGTCCCAGTACTTC
>NA|TRBD2|TRBJ2-3|TRBV9
CASSVGGTREDDSTDTQYF
TGTGCCAGCAGCGTAGGGGGAACTCGGGAGGACGATTCCACAGATACGCAGTATTTT
>NA|TRBD1|TRBJ2-7|TRBV5-1
CASSLGQTGSEQYF
TGCGCCAGCAGCTTGGGACAGACAGGGAGCGAGCAGTACTTC
>NA|TRBD1|TRBJ1-1|TRBV18
CASSRTSDRVNTEAFF
TGTGCCAGCTCACGGACATCGGACAGGGTGAACACTGAAGCTTTCTTT
>few|TRBD1|TRBJ2-7|TRBV5-4
CASMGQPPYEQYF
TGTGCCAGCATGGGACAGCCTCCCTACGAGCAGTACTTC
>NA|TRBD1|TRBJ2-6|TRBV7-2
CASSPRTGTGGIGANVLTF
TGTGCCAGCAGCCCCCGAACCGGGACAGGGGGCATTGGGGCCAACGTCCTGACTTTC
>NA|TRBD2|TRBJ2-1|TRBV9
CASSYRREGAHNEQFF
TGTGCCAGCAGCTATAGGCGGGAGGGAGCGCACAATGAGCAGTTCTTC
>NA|NA|TRBJ1-2|TRBV5-1
CASSPNGPQTGEGGYTF
TGCGCCAGCAGCCCCAATGGGCCCCAAACAGGAGAAGGCGGCTACACCTTC
>NA|TRBD2|TRBJ2-1|TRBV7-9
CASSPIGASGGAYNEQFF
TGTGCCAGCAGTCCTATTGGGGCTAGCGGGGGAGCCTACAATGAGCAGTTCTTC
>NA|NA|TRBJ2-1|TRBV27
CASSLGDSYNEQFF
TGTGCCAGCAGTCTCGGCGACAGCTACAATGAGCAGTTCTTC
>NA|TRBD1|TRBJ1-2|TRBV2
CASSLSDRTYGYTF
TGTGCCAGCAGTCTCTCGGACAGGACCTATGGCTACACCTTC
>NA|NA|TRBJ1-1|TRBV2
CASRQSENTEAFF
TGTGCCAGCAGACAGAGTGAGAACACTGAAGCTTTCTTT
>NA|TRBD2|TRBJ2-1|TRBV10-3
CAIKLAGSYNEQFF
TGTGCCATCAAACTAGCGGGATCCTACAATGAGCAGTTCTTC
>NA|TRBD2|TRBJ2-3|TRBV5-4
CASSPSGSGSDTQYF
TGTGCCAGCAGTCCTAGCGGGAGTGGATCAGATACGCAGTATTTT
>once|NA|TRBJ1-5|TRBV6-1
CASSESNTGGQPQHF
TGTGCCAGCAGTGAATCGAACACGGGAGGTCAGCCCCAGCATTTT
>NA|NA|TRBJ2-7|TRBV7-8
CASSQGGTAYEQYF
TGTGCCAGCAGCCAAGGGGGGACAGCTTACGAGCAGTACTTC
>NA|NA|TRBJ1-5|TRBV30
CAWSVGGTNQPQHF
TGTGCCTGGAGTGTCGGGGGGACCAATCAGCCCCAGCATTTT
>NA|NA|TRBJ1-1|TRBV4-1
CASSQAVRDKRNTEAFF
TGCGCCAGCAGCCAGGCAGTCCGGGACAAGCGGAACACTGAAGCTTTCTTT
>NA|TRBD1|TRBJ2-7|TRBV4-1
CASSPDGQGARSYEQYF
TGCGCCAGCAGCCCTGACGGACAGGGGGCGCGGTCCTACGAGCAGTACTTC
>NA|TRBD1|TRBJ2-1|TRBV27
CAIRTGPYNEQFF
TGTGCCATAAGGACAGGGCCCTACAATGAGCAGTTCTTC
>NA|TRBD1|TRBJ1-2|TRBV6-6
CASSYDWTGGDGYTF
TGTGCCAGCAGTTACGACTGGACAGGGGGCGACGGCTACACCTTC
>NA|TRBD1|TRBJ1-1|TRBV13
CASSLGRGSTEAFF
TGTGCCAGCAGCTTAGGCAGGGGGAGCACTGAAGCTTTCTTT
>once|TRBD1|TRBJ1-1|TRBV2
CASKGQANTEAFF
TGTGCCAGCAAAGGACAGGCGAACACTGAAGCTTTCTTT
>NA|NA|TRBJ1-5|TRBV6-1
CASSARWQGKQPQHF
TGTGCCAGCAGTGCAAGATGGCAGGGGAAACAGCCCCAGCATTTT
>NA|TRBD2|TRBJ2-5|TRBV29-1
CSAPGASGDGYQETQYF
TGCAGCGCCCCGGGGGCTAGCGGGGACGGGTACCAAGAGACCCAGTACTTC
>few|NA|TRBJ1-1|TRBV6-5
CASSYWGEGNTEAFF
TGTGCCAGCAGTTACTGGGGAGAAGGGAACACTGAAGCTTTCTTT
>NA|NA|TRBJ1-2|TRBV19
CASSIGSGTYGYTF
TGTGCCAGTAGTATAGGATCAGGGACTTATGGCTACACCTTC
>NA|TRBD1|TRBJ2-5|TRBV2
CASRGQGAPETQYF
TGTGCCAGCAGGGGGCAGGGGGCGCCAGAGACCCAGTACTTC
>NA|TRBD2|TRBJ2-2|TRBV7-9
CASSLESGGTGELFF
TGTGCCAGCAGCTTAGAATCGGGGGGCACCGGGGAGCTGTTTTTT
>NA|TRBD2|TRBJ2-3|TRBV4-3
CASSQESLAGTDTQYF
TGCGCCAGCAGCCAAGAGTCACTAGCGGGCACAGATACGCAGTATTTT
>NA|NA|TRBJ2-7|TRBV5-4
CASSLQGSSYEQYF
TGTGCCAGCAGCTTGCAGGGAAGCTCCTACGAGCAGTACTTC
>NA|TRBD2|TRBJ2-5|TRBV5-6
CASSGGWLAGGQETQYF
TGTGCCAGCAGCGGGGGGTGGCTAGCGGGCGGTCAAGAGACCCAGTACTTC
>NA|TRBD1|TRBJ1-2|TRBV6-1
CASTTGQAHYGYTF
TGTGCCAGCACCACTGGACAGGCGCACTATGGCTACACCTTC
>NA|TRBD1|TRBJ2-7|TRBV15
CATSRGGQGQFYEQYF
TGTGCCACCAGCAGAGGGGGACAGGGTCAATTCTACGAGCAGTACTTC
>NA|NA|TRBJ1-2|TRBV18
CASSRDSAYGYTF
TGTGCCAGCTCACGCGACAGCGCCTATGGCTACACCTTC
>NA|NA|TRBJ1-2|TRBV6-6
CASSDIANYGYTF
TGTGCCAGCTCGGACATAGCTAACTATGGCTACACCTTC
>NA|TRBD1|TRBJ2-3|TRBV11-2
CASSQGQGGSDTQYF
TGTGCCAGCAGCCAGGGACAGGGCGGGTCAGATACGCAGTATTTT
>NA|NA|TRBJ1-6|TRBV9
CASSVGHGFDNSPLHF
TGTGCCAGCAGCGTAGGCCATGGCTTCGATAATTCACCCCTCCACTTT
>few|NA|TRBJ2-6|TRBV6-6
CAGGEVPLAGANVLTF
TGTGCCGGTGGGGAGGTCCCTCTGGCTGGGGCCAACGTCCTGACTTTC
>NA|NA|TRBJ1-4|TRBV19
CASRGAANEKLFF
TGTGCCAGCCGGGGGGCGGCTAATGAAAAACTGTTTTTT
>few|TRBD1|TRBJ1-6|TRBV9
CASSVGGQPNSPLHF
TGTGCCAGCAGCGTAGGGGGACAGCCTAATTCACCCCTCCACTTT
>few|NA|TRBJ1-1|TRBV7-9
CASSLETGEAFF
TGTGCCAGCAGCTTAGAAACAGGTGAAGCTTTCTTT
>NA|TRBD2|TRBJ2-5|TRBV2
CASSGLAGETQYF
TGTGCCAGCAGTGGACTAGCGGGGGAGACCCAGTACTTC
>NA|TRBD1|TRBJ2-7|TRBV7-6
CASSLGPDAGTGNYEQYF
TGTGCCAGCAGCTTAGGGCCTGACGCCGGGACAGGGAACTACGAGCAGTACTTC
>NA|TRBD2|TRBJ2-5|TRBV19
CATGGGVRETQYF
TGTGCCACGGGAGGGGGGGTTCGGGAGACCCAGTACTTC
>NA|NA|TRBJ2-3|TRBV28
CASRVTGISDTQYF
TGTGCCAGCAGGGTAACAGGGATTTCAGATACGCAGTATTTT